The 16 T cell receptor beta chains below were found in one sample sequenced in a study of T cells in localized non-small cell lung cancer. Clones were sequenced by immunoSEQ multiplex PCR, and TCRdb holds only the in-frame ones, with some missing. Of tens of thousands of clones listed, over 85% were seen once; the top ten hold approximately 22%. This material consisted of peripheral blood, taken before any cancer treatment. The receptors were sampled from a man between 40 and 70 years old with stage I squamous cell lung carcinoma.

V usage is TRBV5-1 and J usage is TRBJ2-2; TRBD2 matches at 12 bases. The CDR3 runs 16 residues. Germline V lookup: CDR1 SGHRS, CDR2 YFSETQ. The junction had 2 bases not matched to a gene; V was cut back by 0 bases and J by 5 bases. The chain's CDR3 is CASSLALAGGTGELFF. The CDR3 DNA reads TGCGCCAGCAGCTTGGCCCTAGCGGGAGGGACCGGGGAGCTGTTTTTT.

The chain employs TRBV10-3 and TRBJ2-5; the match to TRBD2 covers 9 bases. Germline V gives CDR1 ENHRY, CDR2 SYGVKD. The CDR3 totals 16 residues. Trimming took 0 bases from V and 5 from J; bases not matched to a gene: 7. DNA of the CDR3: TGTGCCATCAGTGAGTCGACTCTAGCGGGACCGGAGACCCAGTACTTC. Translated: CAISESTLAGPETQYF.

This clone showed up just a few times. Sequence at one end of the junction differs from germline and may be a read error. The chain carries TRBV6-1 and TRBJ2-1; D is ambiguous. Looked up from germline, CDR1 is MNHNS and CDR2 is SASEGT. There are 15 residues in the CDR3. This CDR3 reads CASRANILSNNEQFF. For the CDR3, the DNA is TGTGCCAGCAGGGCAAACATACTCTCCAACAATGAGCAGTTCTTC.

In its sample, this clone was seen a few times. Other DNA sequences of this sample code for an identical CDR3. The V gene is TRBV9, the J gene TRBJ1-3; D gene ambiguous. V lost 0 bases and J 0 bases, leaving 4 bases between the germline ends. The CDR3 totals 14 residues. The germline gives CDR1 SGDLS, CDR2 YYNGEE. CDR3 sequence reads: CASSVDNSGNTIYF. In nucleotides, the CDR3 is TGTGCCAGCAGCGTAGATAACTCTGGAAACACCATATATTTT.

The V gene is TRBV7-2, the J gene TRBJ2-1, with 10 bases fitting TRBD1. The CDR3 has 18 residues. V lost 1 base, J lost 6 bases, and 12 bases stayed unmatched. CDR1 and CDR2 from the germline V gene are SGHTA and FQGNSA. This CDR3 is CASSLVLAGTGVSNEQFF. CDR3 DNA: TGTGCCAGCAGCTTAGTCTTGGCCGGGACAGGGGTTAGCAATGAGCAGTTCTTC.

This chain joins TRBV2 and TRBJ2-5; D remains unclear. The CDR3 length is 12 residues. V dropped 7 bases and J dropped 0 bases, with 6 bases sitting between them. Germline CDR1 is SNHLY and CDR2 is FYNNEI. As DNA, the CDR3 is TGTGCCAGCACGCGCTACCAAGAGACCCAGTACTTC. Amino acids: CASTRYQETQYF.

This rearrangement joins TRBV6-4 to TRBJ2-1; 10 bases are a match to TRBD2. Losses at the gene ends were 2 bases for V and 8 bases for J; bases not matched to a gene: 21. CDR1 is MRHNA and CDR2 is SNTAGT in the germline V gene. The CDR3 is made up of 20 amino acids. The CDR3 spells CASSDKKIWTSGPYGHEQFF. The CDR3 DNA reads as TGTGCCAGCAGTGACAAAAAGATTTGGACTAGCGGACCTTACGGGCATGAGCAGTTCTTC.

The chain employs TRBV5-1 and TRBJ2-1; maybe TRBD1 (6 bases). From germline, CDR1 is SGHRS and CDR2 YFSETQ. Trimming left V 4 bases short and J 3 bases short, with 14 bases between. The CDR3 length is 15 residues. Written as DNA, the CDR3 is TGCGCCAGCAGCCCCCGGACAGTATTCTACAATGAGCAGTTCTTC. Translation gives CASSPRTVFYNEQFF.

The chain has TRBV7-9 and TRBJ2-7; 8 bases are shared with TRBD2. Germline V lookup: CDR1 SEHNR, CDR2 FQNEAQ (reference sequence). J gave up 5 bases and V 1 base, and 7 bases lay outside the gene matches. The length of the CDR3 is 15 residues. CDR3 DNA sequence: TGTGCCAGCAGCTTAGTTAGCGGGGAGCTCCACGAGCAGTACTTC. Translating gives CASSLVSGELHEQYF. Full variable domain (rest looked up from reference TRBV7-9 and TRBJ2-7): DTGVSQNPRHKITKRGQNVTFRCDPISEHNRLYWYRQTLGQGPEFLTYFQNEAQLEKSRLLSDRFSAERPKGSFSTLEIQRTEQGDSAMYLCASSLVSGELHEQYFGPGTRLTVT.

The chain's CDR3 is CASSLDQASYEQYF. DNA for the CDR3: TGCGCCAGCAGCTTGGATCAGGCAAGCTACGAGCAGTACTTC. This rearrangement joins TRBV5-1 to TRBJ2-7; D not resolved. The germline V gene has CDR1 SGHRS and CDR2 YFSETQ. The CDR3 loop spans 14 amino acids. Trimming cost V 0 bases and J 3 bases, with 10 bases left between them.

The J gene is TRBJ2-3, the V gene TRBV7-8; 7 bases fit TRBD2. Looked up from germline, CDR1 is SGHVS and CDR2 is FQNEAQ. Losses at the gene ends were 6 bases for V and 3 bases for J; bases not matched to a gene: 6. The CDR3 covers 14 residues. The CDR3 protein is CASSGGTKTDTQYF. Here the CDR3 DNA reads TGTGCCAGCAGTGGCGGGACTAAGACAGATACGCAGTATTTT. Full variable domain (rest looked up from reference TRBV7-8 and TRBJ2-3): GAGVSQSPRYKVAKRGQDVALRCDPISGHVSLFWYQQALGQGPEFLTYFQNEAQLDKSGLPSDRFFAERPEGSVSTLKIQRTQQEDSAVYLCASSGGTKTDTQYFGPGTRLTVL.

This clone has only a few counts. The chain recombines TRBV4-2 with TRBJ1-1; D is unresolved. This CDR3 spans 15 amino acids. CDR1 is LGHNA, CDR2 YNFKEQ, per germline. Trimming shortened V by 4 bases and J by 6 bases, and 18 bases separated the two germline ends. This CDR3 is CASSPGVWEAPEAFF. For the CDR3, the DNA is TGTGCCAGCAGCCCTGGGGTTTGGGAGGCCCCTGAAGCTTTCTTT.

The rearrangement joins TRBV29-1 to TRBJ2-5; no clear D gene. The CDR3 contains 13 residues. Trimming stripped 6 bases from V and 1 base from J, with 12 bases between. Germline V gene lookup returns CDR1 SQVTM and CDR2 ANQGSEA. CDR3 nucleotides: TGCAGCGTCGGACCGAACACCCAAGAGACCCAGTACTTC. Translating it yields CSVGPNTQETQYF. The full variable domain, completed using reference TRBV29-1 and TRBJ2-5, is SAVISQKPSRDICQRGTSLTIQCQVDSQVTMMFWYRQQPGQSLTLIATANQGSEATYESGFVIDKFPISRPNLTFSTLTVSNMSPEDSSIYLCSVGPNTQETQYFGPGTRLLVL.

The rearrangement joins TRBV13 to TRBJ2-1; 7 positions match TRBD2. CDR1 is PRHDT and CDR2 is FYEKMQ in the germline V gene (reference sequence). This CDR3 has 16 amino acids. Unmatched junction bases numbered 2, after V lost 0 bases and J lost 0 bases. The CDR3 is CASSLGGRDSYNEQFF. CDR3 nucleotide sequence: TGTGCCAGCAGCTTAGGGGGGAGGGACTCCTACAATGAGCAGTTCTTC.

In its sample, this clone was seen once. A junction end diverges from the germline sequence, so it may reflect a read error. The rearrangement joins TRBV6-6 to TRBJ2-7; TRBD2 matches at 10 bases. The CDR3 is made up of 16 amino acids. Germline CDR1 is MNHNY and CDR2 is SVGAGI (reference sequence). The CDR3 bases are TGTTCCAGCAGTTACTCGAGGGCTAGCGGGAGCTACGAGCAGTACTTC. As protein: CSSSYSRASGSYEQYF.

This chain uses TRBV6-4 with TRBJ2-2, with D perhaps matching TRBD2 (5 bases). CDR3 length equals 16 residues. Trimming took 8 bases from V and 6 from J, leaving 22 bases between them. The germline V gene encodes CDR1 MRHNA and CDR2 SNTAGT. The CDR3 spells CASFSTGLRMAGELFF. The CDR3 nucleotides read TGTGCCAGCTTCTCTACGGGGTTAAGGATGGCCGGGGAGCTGTTTTTT.